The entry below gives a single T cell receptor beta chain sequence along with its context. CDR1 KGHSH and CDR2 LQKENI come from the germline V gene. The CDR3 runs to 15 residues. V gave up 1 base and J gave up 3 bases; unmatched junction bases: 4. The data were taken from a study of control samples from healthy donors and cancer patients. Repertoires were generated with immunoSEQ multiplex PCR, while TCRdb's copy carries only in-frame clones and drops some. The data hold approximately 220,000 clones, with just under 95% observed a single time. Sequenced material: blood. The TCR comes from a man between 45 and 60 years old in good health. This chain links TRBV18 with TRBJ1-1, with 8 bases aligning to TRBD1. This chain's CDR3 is CASSPLTGDHTEAFF. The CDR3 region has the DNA TGTGCCAGCTCACCACTGACAGGGGACCACACTGAAGCTTTCTTT.